This paragraph covers one T cell receptor beta chain sequence. Antigen unknown. CDR1 ENHRY and CDR2 SYGVKD come from the germline V gene. Trimming at V came to 6 bases and at J to 5 bases, leaving 3 bases not matched to a gene. The CDR3 length is 12 residues. The source of the sample is a study of cytomegalovirus exposure and HLA in healthy donors. The data were produced by immunoSEQ multiplex PCR, yet TCRdb's version contains in-frame clones alone and is incomplete. The table has roughly 250,000 clones, about 86% seen once. Broader study findings: A subsequent analysis found that TCR clusters from the first cohort also tended to co-occur in the 90 to 150 validation repertoires, with around 94% of cluster scores above 0.

The sequence derives from a man aged 18 to 29 in good health and CMV-seronegative. The rearrangement links TRBV10-3 to TRBJ2-7; 8 nucleotides agree with TRBD1. The sample consisted of PBMCs. The CDR3 coding sequence is TGTGCCATCAGCCAGACAGGGGACGAGCAGTACTTC. Translated: CAISQTGDEQYF.